The TCR beta chain under discussion was sequenced for a study of Graves' ophthalmopathy and Graves' hyperthyroidism. Amplification targeted the TCR beta CDR3 regions, with RNA transcripts as the source material. RT-PCR was first run with HTBI primers, then multiplex PCR in a second round. TCRdb called the multiplex PCR reads again in MiXCR, with one record for every CDR3 protein. The data show around 1,000,000 distinct CDR3 sequences, about 35% seen once. Included hyperthyroidism patients were aged 18 to 65 and newly diagnosed (under 2 months' duration). The germline gives CDR1 SGHDT, CDR2 YYEEEE. CDR3 length: 14 amino acids. V shed 6 bases and J shed 4 bases, with 15 bases lying between them.

Input material: peripheral blood or thyroid tissue (not recorded which). This receptor was taken from an adult man with Graves' hyperthyroidism. V usage is TRBV5-6 and J usage is TRBJ2-3, with D possibly matching TRBD1 (6 bases). The CDR3 region has the DNA TGTGCCAGCAACTACAGGGTGATTGCAGATACGCAGTATTTT. Protein product: CASNYRVIADTQYF.